Sequencing of this T cell receptor (beta chain) was carried out in a study of blood T cell repertoires in COVID-19. On the study more broadly: Sources were T cells, B-cell-depleted T cells, or PBMCs; the material itself was cDNA or gDNA.

This CDR3 has 15 amino acids. V lost 5 bases to trimming and J lost 5 bases; unmatched junction nucleotides: 6. Germline-derived CDR1 and CDR2 are SGHTA and FQGNSA. Here immunoSEQ multiplex PCR was the method, and the copy in TCRdb shows in-frame clones only, minus some. This table has about 160,000 clones, 70% to 90% appearing once. Specimen: peripheral blood. The TCR comes from a man aged 40-55 years who had recovered from COVID-19. The J gene is TRBJ2-3, the V gene TRBV7-2; 11 bases line up with TRBD2. The CDR3, as DNA: TGTGCCAGCAGCCCACTAGCGGGAGACGTAGATACGCAGTATTTT. Protein product: CASSPLAGDVDTQYF.